A single sample is the source of the 31 T cell receptor beta chains below, sequenced in a study of T cells in Graves' hyperthyroidism and ophthalmopathy. Amplification targeted TCR beta CDR3 regions from RNA transcripts. An initial round of RT-PCR targeting the TCR CDR3 relied on the HTBI primer set. TCRdb reprocessed the multiplex PCR reads via MiXCR and lists one record per CDR3 protein. This sample has over 300,000 distinct CDR3 sequences; approximately 15% occur once, and the top ten carry 34%. The sequencing sample was made of blood. The receptors derive from a woman aged 40-49 years with Graves' ophthalmopathy.

This clonotype was detected ten times or more. This chain joins TRBV19 and TRBJ2-1, with 13 bases aligning to TRBD2. The CDR3 consists of 18 residues. Germline-derived CDR1 and CDR2 are LNHDA and SQIVND (reference sequence). V shed 4 bases and J 6 bases; nucleotides not matched to a gene: 12. The CDR3 region is CASSKLPPGLAGSNEQFF. The DNA for the CDR3 is TGTGCCAGTAGTAAACTGCCACCGGGACTAGCGGGATCCAATGAGCAGTTCTTC.

This clonotype was recorded only once. The V and J genes are TRBV7-2 and TRBJ2-3; 10 nucleotides match TRBD2. After removal of 6 bases from V and 8 bases from J, the junction contained 8 bases not matched to a gene. The CDR3 is 14 residues long. Germline V lookup: CDR1 SGHTA, CDR2 FQGNSA. CDR3 amino acids: CASSSWASGGTQYF. As DNA, the CDR3 is TGTGCCAGCAGTTCTTGGGCTAGCGGGGGTACGCAGTATTTT.

V usage is TRBV10-3 and J usage is TRBJ1-4; TRBD1 agrees at 7 bases. The CDR3 extends over 14 amino acids. Losses at the gene ends were 5 bases for V and 5 bases for J; bases not matched to a gene: 5. Germline CDR1 and CDR2: ENHRY and SYGVKD. CDR3 coding DNA: TGTGCCATCAGTACCTCAGGGGGAAATGAAAAACTGTTTTTT. The encoded protein is CAISTSGGNEKLFF.

The V call is TRBV5-1, the J call TRBJ2-3; 10 positions agree with TRBD2. The trim removed 0 bases at V and 1 base at J, leaving 8 bases unmatched. CDR1 and CDR2 (germline): SGHRS, YFSETQ. The CDR3 loop spans 18 amino acids. CDR3 sequence: CASSLAPSSGGRTDTQYF. CDR3 sequence (DNA): TGCGCCAGCAGCTTGGCCCCATCTAGCGGGGGCCGCACAGATACGCAGTATTTT.

Ten or more counts support this clonotype. This chain uses TRBV27 with TRBJ1-5, with unresolved D. Germline CDR1 and CDR2: MNHEY and SMNVEV (reference sequence). V was pared by 3 bases and J by 3 bases, with 9 bases between. The CDR3 contains 14 residues. CDR3: CASSLGWSNQPQHF. The CDR3 coding sequence is TGTGCCAGCAGTTTGGGTTGGTCCAATCAGCCCCAGCATTTT.

As DNA, the CDR3 is TGTGCCAGCACTTCCCGCGGACCAGAGGCAGATACGCAGTATTTT. This sequence encodes CASTSRGPEADTQYF. The chain employs TRBV7-9 and TRBJ2-3; no definite D call. V lost 7 bases to trimming and J lost 4 bases, with 18 bases between them. Germline V CDR1 and CDR2: SEHNR, FQNEAQ (reference sequence). The CDR3 spans 15 residues.

Notes on this clonotype: A single base separates this from a much larger clone, so it may be a read error. V and J are TRBV28 and TRBJ1-5; no reliable D call. With 2 bases removed from V and 6 bases from J, the gap between germline ends came to 11 bases. The V gene's germline CDR1 is MDHEN and CDR2 SYDVKM. The CDR3 spans 14 residues. The CDR3 spells CASSLPNQIQPQHF. CDR3 DNA sequence: TGTGCCAGCAGTTTACCGAATCAGATTCAGCCCCAGCATTTT.

Comment on this clonotype: A read error may explain this, as a much larger clone is one base away. The gene calls are TRBV20-1 and TRBJ2-5; weak D call: TRBD2 (6 bases). Germline V gene sequence: CDR1 DFQATT, CDR2 SNEGSKA (reference sequence). This CDR3 comprises 15 residues. CDR3 in DNA: TGCAGTGCTAGAGATACCACTAGCCCAGAAGAGGCCCAGTACTTC. Amino acid sequence: CSARDTTSPEEAQYF.

There are many counts of this clonotype. The chain carries TRBV6-2 or TRBV6-3 and TRBJ1-5, with D perhaps TRBD1 (5 bases). The ends were cut back, 7 bases at V and 2 bases at J, with 15 bases in the middle. Per germline, CDR1 MNHEY and CDR2 SVGEGT. The length of the CDR3 is 15 residues. The CDR3 here is CASNPWGGGNQPQHF. The DNA for the CDR3 is TGTGCCAGCAACCCTTGGGGGGGAGGCAATCAGCCCCAGCATTTT.

The table lists this clonotype with many counts. The V and J genes are TRBV3-1 and TRBJ1-1; D remains ambiguous. Germline CDR1 LGHDT, CDR2 YNNKEL (reference sequence). The V end was cut by 1 base, the J end by 4 bases, with 7 bases between. The CDR3 covers 13 residues. The chain's CDR3 is CASSQGTVTEAFF. DNA of the CDR3: TGTGCCAGCAGCCAAGGTACGGTCACTGAAGCTTTCTTT. Combining the CDR3 with reference TRBV3-1 and TRBJ1-1 gives the whole variable domain DTAVSQTPKYLVTQMGNDKSIKCEQNLGHDTMYWYKQDSKKFLKIMFSYNNKELIINETVPNRFSPKSPDKAHLNLHINSLELGDSAVYFCASSQGTVTEAFFGQGTRLTVV.

The sample holds many counts of this clonotype. The chain combines TRBV4-1 with TRBJ2-1; perhaps TRBD2 as D (6 bases). Germline lookup yields CDR1 MGHRA and CDR2 YSYEKL. CDR3 length: 18 amino acids. The V gene lost 0 bases and the J gene lost 10 bases, with 25 bases spanning the gap. CDR3 in DNA: TGCGCCAGCAGCCAAGATCCCTCGGGGGTCTTAACGAGGGTGGAGCAGTTCTTC. Its protein is CASSQDPSGVLTRVEQFF.

This clonotype was seen many times. V gene TRBV10-1 combines with J gene TRBJ1-1, with 9 bases identical to TRBD1. CDR1 and CDR2 from the germline V gene are WNHNN and SYGVQD (reference sequence). J gave up 0 bases and V 6 bases, and 11 bases lay outside the gene matches. The CDR3 consists of 17 residues. For the CDR3, the DNA is TGCGCCAGCAGGCCGGACAGGGGACAGTCGCTGAACACTGAAGCTTTCTTT. Protein: CASRPDRGQSLNTEAFF.

V usage is TRBV4-1 and J usage is TRBJ1-1, with TRBD1 matching over 7 bases. Germline V gene data show CDR1 as MGHRA and CDR2 as YSYEKL. With 0 bases clipped from V and 1 base from J, the junction kept 5 bases outside the gene matches. There are 16 residues in the CDR3. CDR3 protein: CASSQDPGTANTEAFF. The CDR3 region has the DNA TGCGCCAGCAGCCAAGATCCCGGGACAGCGAACACTGAAGCTTTCTTT.

Note on this clonotype: This clone may be a read error of a much larger clone one base away. CDR3 residues: CASKLDAYEQHF. Here the CDR3 DNA reads TGTGCCAGCAAACTAGATGCCTACGAGCAGCACTTC. The rearrangement links TRBV2 to TRBJ2-7, with D perhaps TRBD2 (5 bases). Germline V gives CDR1 SNHLY, CDR2 FYNNEI. CDR3 length equals 12 residues. The full variable domain, completed using reference TRBV2 and TRBJ2-7, is EPEVTQTPSHQVTQMGQEVILRCVPISNHLYFYWYRQILGQKVEFLVSFYNNEISEKSEIFDDQFSVERPDGSNFTLKIRSTKLEDSAMYFCASKLDAYEQHFGPGTRLTVT.

This clonotype was picked up many times. The chain recombines TRBV12-3 or TRBV12-4 with TRBJ2-3; D gene ambiguous. The V end was cut by 3 bases, the J end by 7 bases, with 20 bases between. This CDR3 region has 16 residues. CDR3 protein: CASSFDSEWGPHTQYF. CDR3 nucleotides: TGTGCCAGCAGTTTCGATAGTGAGTGGGGTCCCCATACGCAGTATTTT.

The chain recombines TRBV27 with TRBJ2-7; D perhaps matches TRBD2 (5 bases). Trimming stripped 6 bases from V and 5 bases from J, with 17 bases between. The CDR3 loop spans 14 amino acids. Germline V gene data show CDR1 as MNHEY and CDR2 as SMNVEV (reference sequence). This chain's CDR3 is CASSLSPGYHEQYF. The DNA for the CDR3 is TGTGCCAGCAGCCTCTCCCCGGGGTACCACGAGCAGTACTTC.

The V gene is TRBV7-8, the J gene TRBJ2-2; perhaps TRBD1 as D (5 bases). Trimming shortened V by 3 bases and J by 0 bases, and 11 bases separated the two germline ends. The germline V gene encodes CDR1 SGHVS and CDR2 FQNEAQ. The CDR3 runs 16 residues. This CDR3 is CASSFQRGANTGELFF. The CDR3 DNA is TGTGCCAGCAGCTTTCAAAGGGGCGCGAACACCGGGGAGCTGTTTTTT.

This clonotype was detected many times. CDR3 sequence reads: CASLYAGKTEAFF. CDR3 nucleotides: TGTGCCAGCCTTTATGCGGGGAAGACTGAAGCTTTCTTT. The V gene is TRBV12-3 or TRBV12-4, the J gene TRBJ1-1; no definite D call. V dropped 8 bases and J dropped 5 bases, with 15 bases sitting between them. This CDR3 is 13 amino acids long.

This clonotype was seen a handful of times. The chain recombines TRBV18 with TRBJ2-3; TRBD2 is a possible D gene (6 bases). V gave up 3 bases and J gave up 10 bases, with 17 bases separating them. The CDR3 extends over 14 amino acids. Per the germline V gene, CDR1 is KGHSH and CDR2 is LQKENI. The CDR3 DNA reads as TGTGCCAGCTCACCGACGGGGGAGGAAAGGCCGCAGTATTTT. This translates into CASSPTGEERPQYF.

Only a few counts were recorded for this clonotype. The CDR3 sequence is CASSSQGYGYTF. For the CDR3, the DNA is TGTGCCAGCAGCTCGCAGGGTTATGGCTACACCTTC. The genes are TRBV7-2 and TRBJ1-2, with a weak D call TRBD1 (5 bases). The CDR3 covers 12 residues. Germline V gene sequence: CDR1 SGHTA, CDR2 FQGNSA. Trimming pared 4 bases from V and 5 bases from J, leaving 8 bases between.

This clonotype was detected ten times or more. The chain carries TRBV20-1 and TRBJ2-5; D could derive from TRBD1 or TRBD2 (5 bases each). CDR3 length equals 13 residues. Germline CDR1 and CDR2: DFQATT and SNEGSKA (reference sequence). V was clipped by 3 bases and J by 2 bases, with 10 bases between them. The CDR3 nucleotides read TGCAGTGCTAGTGTGGGGACGCAAGAGACCCAGTACTTC. The encoded protein is CSASVGTQETQYF.

At least ten counts were recorded for this clonotype. The chain has TRBV29-1 and TRBJ2-5, with TRBD2 matching over 11 bases. Per germline, CDR1 SQVTM and CDR2 ANQGSEA. The junction had 5 bases not matched to a gene; V was cut back by 6 bases and J by 5 bases. This CDR3 comprises 13 residues. Here the CDR3 DNA reads TGCAGCGTGATAGCGGGGGGGCGGGAGACCCAGTACTTC. It is translated as CSVIAGGRETQYF.

The rearrangement joins TRBV18 to TRBJ2-7; D remains unclear. The CDR3 contains 15 residues. CDR1 KGHSH and CDR2 LQKENI come from the germline V gene. With 3 bases removed from V and 8 bases from J, the gap between germline ends came to 20 bases. The CDR3 region is CASSPVGQESTKQYF. CDR3 sequence (DNA): TGTGCCAGCTCACCGGTGGGTCAGGAATCTACGAAGCAGTACTTC.

This clonotype has a count of ten or more. The gene calls are TRBV28 and TRBJ1-5; 8 nucleotides align to TRBD1. V shed 6 bases, J shed 6 bases, and the junction held 10 bases outside the gene matches. CDR1 is MDHEN and CDR2 is SYDVKM in the germline V gene. The CDR3 length is 15 residues. In DNA form, the CDR3 reads TGTGCCAGCAGAAAACAGGGGGTAATGCGTCAGCCCCAGCATTTT. It encodes CASRKQGVMRQPQHF.

Many counts were recorded for this clonotype. This rearrangement joins TRBV28 to TRBJ1-4; D may be TRBD1 (5 bases). The CDR3 extends over 16 amino acids. Germline V gives CDR1 MDHEN, CDR2 SYDVKM. V lost 5 bases and J 8 bases, leaving 21 bases between the germline ends. The CDR3 nucleotides read TGTGCCAGCAGTCTTAGGACGTTCGAGCGGGGCGAAAAACTGTTTTTT. It codes for CASSLRTFERGEKLFF.

This clonotype was observed at least ten times. The chain combines TRBV28 with TRBJ2-3; TRBD1 is a possible D gene (6 bases). The length of the CDR3 is 14 residues. The ends were cut back, 2 bases at V and 2 bases at J, with 8 bases in the middle. Germline V CDR1 and CDR2: MDHEN, SYDVKM. CDR3 in DNA: TGTGCCAGCAGTTTACAGGGGAACACAGATACGCAGTATTTT. Amino acid sequence: CASSLQGNTDTQYF.

The chain employs TRBV5-1 and TRBJ2-2; 8 bases are a match to TRBD1. The CDR3 runs 16 residues. Germline V gene lookup returns CDR1 SGHRS and CDR2 YFSETQ. The junction had 5 bases not matched to a gene; V was cut back by 4 bases and J by 0 bases. The CDR3 protein is CASSTGQAANTGELFF. DNA for the CDR3: TGCGCCAGCAGCACGGGACAGGCTGCGAACACCGGGGAGCTGTTTTTT.

This clonotype came up many times. This chain links TRBV27 with TRBJ2-7; D possibly corresponds to TRBD1 (5 bases). This CDR3 is built from 13 residues. Germline lookup yields CDR1 MNHEY and CDR2 SMNVEV (reference sequence). V lost 3 bases and J lost 4, with 10 bases in between. The CDR3 sequence: CASSFGARYEQYF. Written as DNA, the CDR3 is TGTGCCAGCAGTTTTGGGGCGAGGTACGAGCAGTACTTC.

This clonotype was detected only once. This chain joins TRBV5-4 and TRBJ2-2, with TRBD2 as a possible D gene (6 bases). V gave up 6 bases and J gave up 0 bases, with 12 bases separating them. The CDR3 sequence is 15 residues long. Per the germline V gene, CDR1 is SGHNT and CDR2 is YYREEE (reference sequence). CDR3 sequence (DNA): TGTGCCAGCACCATGGGACTTACGAACACCGGGGAGCTGTTTTTT. This encodes CASTMGLTNTGELFF.

The chain couples TRBV27 to TRBJ2-2, with 9 bases that match TRBD1. Trimming at V came to 6 bases and at J to 2 bases, leaving 7 bases not matched to a gene. CDR3 length equals 16 residues. Per the germline V gene, CDR1 is MNHEY and CDR2 is SMNVEV (reference sequence). Here the CDR3 DNA reads TGTGCCAGCAGGCCCTTACAGGGGGCCAACACCGGGGAGCTGTTTTTT. This codes for CASRPLQGANTGELFF.

The sample holds many counts of this clonotype. This chain joins TRBV12-3 or TRBV12-4 and TRBJ1-1; D is unresolved. Trimming removed 6 bases from V and 6 bases from J, with 11 bases in between. The CDR3 has 12 amino acids. CDR3 DNA: TGTGCCAGCAGCCGAGGGCTCGCTGAAGCTTTCTTT. Protein product: CASSRGLAEAFF.